The sample holds many counts of the clone carrying this T cell receptor beta chain. Its matching antigen is unknown. This sample was included in a study of T cells in Graves' hyperthyroidism and ophthalmopathy. This CDR3 region has 15 residues. Looked up from germline, CDR1 is MDHEN and CDR2 is SYDVKM. The ends were cut back, 2 bases at V and 3 bases at J, with 11 bases in the middle. Disease lasting under 3 months, a NOSPECS grade of at least 4, and a Clinical Activity Score of at least 3 were features of the ophthalmopathy patients. Points from the study as a whole: Ophthalmopathy and stable hyperthyroidism were separated by a 13 V-J model. The model foresaw ophthalmopathy a median roughly 6.6 months prior to onset.

From RNA transcripts, TCR beta CDR3 regions were amplified. HTBI primers were used for first-round RT-PCR of the TCR CDR3. MiXCR, applied by TCRdb to the multiplex PCR reads, yields one record per CDR3 protein. Among about 370,000 distinct CDR3 sequences listed, about 15% were seen once. The TCR sequence derives from a woman aged 55 to 70 with Graves' ophthalmopathy. Input material: blood. V is TRBV28 and J is TRBJ2-1, with D possibly being TRBD1 (6 bases). CDR3 bases: TGTGCCAGCAGTTTAGCGGGCAGGGGCTACAATGAGCAGTTCTTC. Translation gives CASSLAGRGYNEQFF.